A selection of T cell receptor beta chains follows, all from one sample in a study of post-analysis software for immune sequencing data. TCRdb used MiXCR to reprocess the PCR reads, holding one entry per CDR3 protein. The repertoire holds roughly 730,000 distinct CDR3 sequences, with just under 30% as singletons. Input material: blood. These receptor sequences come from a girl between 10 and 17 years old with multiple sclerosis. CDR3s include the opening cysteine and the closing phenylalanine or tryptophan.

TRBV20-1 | CSAPDLFGQGIETQYF
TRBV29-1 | CSVTPDFSFSTDTQYF
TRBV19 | CASSIHRDLDTEAFF
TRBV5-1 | CASSPSPSQNTEAFF
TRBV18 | CASSPIRDRGNNEQFF
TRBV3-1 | CASSQRPTRDRENSPLHF
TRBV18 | CASSPKLSGNNGEQYF
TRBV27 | CASSLLGNRQPQHF
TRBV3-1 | CASSQETGSNIQYF
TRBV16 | CASSQSRVVTEAFF
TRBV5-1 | CASSRMPSTNEKLFF
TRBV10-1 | CASSAGAGGPSAQSNEQYF
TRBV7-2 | CASSQRTSGGDNEQYF
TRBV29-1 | CGIRLAGHYEQYF
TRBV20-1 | CSARRPTENELFF
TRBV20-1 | CSVWGATDTQYF
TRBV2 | CASSGIRNEKLFF
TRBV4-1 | CASSPRTDTYNYGYTF
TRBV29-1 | CSANSLTGGAEKLFF
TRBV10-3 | CAIRSDRGGSTEAFF
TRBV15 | CVTSRDKGQTYEQYF
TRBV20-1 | CSARVAQETQYF
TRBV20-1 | CSAGPGQGIADTQYF
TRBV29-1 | CSVAGTSGSSYNEQFF
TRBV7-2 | CASSLAEGGGFSGNTIYF
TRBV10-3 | CAISKQGLNQPQHF
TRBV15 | CATRREGYEQFF
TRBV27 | CASSLFRGETQYF
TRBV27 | CASSTRDLYGYTF
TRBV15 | CATSPGGAYQPQHF